A single sample gave rise to the 21 T cell receptor beta chains below, sequenced in a study of blood T cells in healthy people across ages. Alongside a J-beta primer mix, a sample-barcoded 5' primer served in a second PCR lasting roughly 7 to 12 cycles. TCRdb reprocessed the 5' RACE reads with MiXCR, giving one entry per CDR3 protein. The repertoire consists of roughly 1,800,000 distinct CDR3 sequences, with approximately 50% occurring once and the leading ten covering around 2.1%. Input material: blood. These TCRs come from a woman between 40 and 55 years old in good health.

Only a few counts were recorded for this clonotype. The V and J genes are TRBV5-1 and TRBJ2-5; D tentatively fits TRBD1 or TRBD2 (5 bases each). V was cut by 4 bases and J by 4 bases, with 17 bases left in between. CDR1 and CDR2 (germline): SGHRS, YFSETQ. The CDR3 sequence is 15 residues long. The CDR3, as DNA: TGCGCCAGCAGCGGGGGAGACAGTTATCGAGAGACCCAGTACTTC. Its translation is CASSGGDSYRETQYF.

This chain joins TRBV5-6 and TRBJ1-2; TRBD1 is a possible D gene (5 bases). Deletions cut 2 bases from V and 4 bases from J, with 12 bases between. Germline-derived CDR1 and CDR2 are SGHDT and YYEEEE. The CDR3 totals 14 residues. In DNA, the CDR3 is TGTGCCAGCAGCTTAGGGGTTGCGGGCTATGGCTACACCTTC. Translation: CASSLGVAGYGYTF.

CDR3 amino acids: CASSLRLAGGLEFF. The CDR3, as DNA: TGCGCCAGCAGCTTGCGGCTAGCGGGGGGTCTCGAGTTCTTC. This chain connects TRBV5-1 to TRBJ2-1, with TRBD2 matching 11 bases. V trimming: 1 base; J trimming: 14 bases; junction bases outside the gene matches: 8. Germline assignment: CDR1 SGHRS and CDR2 YFSETQ. The CDR3 is 14 amino acids.

This clonotype showed up just a few times. This chain joins TRBV15 and TRBJ1-5; perhaps TRBD1 as D (6 bases). There are 15 residues in the CDR3. CDR1 LNHNV and CDR2 YYDKDF come from the germline V gene (reference sequence). Trimming removed 3 bases at V and 2 bases at J, with 11 bases between. The CDR3 bases are TGTGCCACCAGCAGGACCCAGGGGCGCAATCAGCCCCAGCATTTT. Its protein product is CATSRTQGRNQPQHF.

The rearrangement uses TRBV29-1 and TRBJ2-7, with D perhaps being TRBD1 or TRBD2 (6 bases each). Germline V gene sequence: CDR1 SQVTM, CDR2 ANQGSEA. This CDR3 contains 15 residues. V lost 3 bases, J lost 7 bases, and 22 bases lay in between. This CDR3 reads CSVEDEGGFINEQYF. The CDR3 bases are TGCAGCGTTGAGGATGAGGGGGGCTTTATCAATGAGCAGTACTTC.

The chain links TRBV6-5 to TRBJ2-1; no firm D call. The CDR3 has 14 residues. Trimming removed 8 bases from V and 2 bases from J, with 13 bases in between. The V gene's germline CDR1 is MNHEY and CDR2 SVGAGI. CDR3 in DNA: TGTGCCAGCGGGCCCGGATCGACCTACAATGAGCAGTTCTTC. Translated, it gives CASGPGSTYNEQFF.

The chain links TRBV7-2 to TRBJ2-7; 7 positions agree with TRBD2. Per germline, CDR1 SGHTA and CDR2 FQGNSA. V shed 8 bases, J shed 4 bases, and the junction held 8 bases outside the gene matches. There are 13 residues in the CDR3. CDR3 DNA sequence: TGTGCCAGCGGGCACTGGGGGGGTTACGAGCAGTACTTC. This sequence encodes CASGHWGGYEQYF.

The J gene is TRBJ1-1, the V gene TRBV28; D is perhaps TRBD1 (5 bases). The CDR3 runs to 13 residues. The V gene's germline CDR1 is MDHEN and CDR2 SYDVKM. Trimming shortened V by 4 bases and J by 4 bases, and 10 bases separated the two germline ends. The CDR3 protein is CASSSPGVTEAFF. The CDR3 bases are TGTGCCAGCAGTTCGCCGGGGGTCACTGAAGCTTTCTTT.

This clonotype showed up just a few times. J is TRBJ1-2 and V is TRBV13; D is unclear. The ends were cut back, 0 bases at V and 0 bases at J, with 11 bases in the middle. The length of the CDR3 is 16 residues. Germline values: CDR1 PRHDT, CDR2 FYEKMQ (reference sequence). In DNA form, the CDR3 reads TGTGCCAGCAGCTTAGGGTCAGACGTTACTAACTATGGCTACACCTTC. It specifies CASSLGSDVTNYGYTF.

Of note for this clonotype: Compared with germline, one end of the junction differs, possibly owing to a read error. The CDR3 DNA reads TGCGCCAGCAGCCGAGGCTCGGAGACCCAGTACTTC. Translation: CASSRGSETQYF. This chain uses TRBV28 with TRBJ2-5; D is ambiguous. Per the germline V gene, CDR1 is MDHEN and CDR2 is SYDVKM. The CDR3 loop spans 12 amino acids. Using reference TRBV28 and TRBJ2-5 for the parts outside the CDR3, the full variable domain is DVKVTQSSRYLVKRTGEKVFLECVQDMDHENMFWYRQDPGLGLRLIYFSYDVKMKEKGDIPEGYSVSREKKERFSLILESASTNQTSMYLCASSRGSETQYFGPGTRLLVL.

The genes are TRBV5-6 and TRBJ2-2, with D unresolved. V was shortened by 5 bases and J by 3 bases, with 8 bases between the two germline ends. This CDR3 is built from 13 residues. CDR1 and CDR2 from the germline V gene are SGHDT and YYEEEE. The CDR3 spells CASSPDYTGELFF. The CDR3 DNA follows: TGTGCCAGCAGTCCCGACTACACCGGGGAGCTGTTTTTT.

This clonotype was observed a handful of times. The chain uses TRBV7-9 and TRBJ2-4; D unclear. The CDR3 is 15 amino acids. V dropped 5 bases and J dropped 8 bases, with 19 bases sitting between them. Per germline, CDR1 SEHNR and CDR2 FQNEAQ (reference sequence). CDR3 in DNA: TGTGCCAGCAGCCTCACGGGTTTTCAAGGACACATTCAGTACTTC. Protein sequence: CASSLTGFQGHIQYF.

The V and J genes are TRBV6-2 or TRBV6-3 and TRBJ2-5; TRBD1 aligns across 7 bases. Unmatched junction bases numbered 5, after V lost 0 bases and J lost 7 bases. There are 14 residues in the CDR3. The germline CDR1 and CDR2 sequences are MNHEY and SVGEGT. CDR3 region: CASSYSTGIGTQYF. Written as DNA, the CDR3 is TGTGCCAGCAGTTACTCGACAGGGATTGGGACCCAGTACTTC.

This clonotype was counted between two and nine times. The chain carries TRBV7-2 and TRBJ2-4; possible D gene TRBD1, 6 bases. Looked up from germline, CDR1 is SGHTA and CDR2 is FQGNSA. Trimming cost V 5 bases and J 8 bases, with 16 bases left between them. This CDR3 spans 14 amino acids. CDR3 coding DNA: TGTGCCAGCAGCCCAGGGACAATGAGAGACATTCAGTACTTC. Encoded protein: CASSPGTMRDIQYF.

This sequence joins TRBV7-8 and TRBJ2-5; 12 bases line up with TRBD2. Germline CDR1 reads SGHVS; CDR2 reads FQNEAQ. Germline trimming cut 5 bases from V and 0 bases from J; bases unmatched to any gene: 4. The CDR3 runs to 16 residues. The CDR3 reads CASSPRLAGDQETQYF. Here the CDR3 DNA reads TGTGCCAGCAGCCCCCGACTAGCGGGGGACCAAGAGACCCAGTACTTC.

Comment on this clonotype: The junction departs from the called germline gene at one end, perhaps through a read error. This chain uses TRBV12-3 or TRBV12-4 with TRBJ2-7, with D uncertain. The CDR3 is made up of 11 amino acids. The CDR3: CAISLLYEQYF. The CDR3 nucleotides read TGTGCCATCAGTTTACTTTACGAGCAGTACTTC.

The genes are TRBV7-2 and TRBJ1-2; D remains ambiguous. This CDR3 is built from 14 residues. CDR1 is SGHTA and CDR2 is FQGNSA in the germline V gene. The V and J ends lost 5 bases and 4 bases respectively, with 14 bases between them. This chain's CDR3 is CASSPSRSPYGYTF. Here the CDR3 DNA reads TGTGCCAGCAGCCCCTCCCGGTCACCCTATGGCTACACCTTC.

The chain links TRBV21-1 to TRBJ1-1; no check of the table's D call, TRBD1, against the DNA was made. TRBV21-1 counts as a pseudogene. CDR3 length: 12 residues. In DNA form, the CDR3 reads TGTGCCAGGCCACAGGTGAACACTGAAGCTTTCTTT. It translates to CARPQVNTEAFF.

Concerning this clonotype itself: A read error may be the cause here, since a much bigger clone is one base away. The V and J genes are TRBV5-1 and TRBJ1-2; D is perhaps TRBD1 (5 bases). Germline CDR1 and CDR2: SGHRS and YFSETQ. This CDR3 has 14 amino acids. Trimming took off 4 bases at V and 0 bases at J, with 10 bases between the two ends. CDR3 in amino acids: CASSMTDANYGYTF. The DNA of the CDR3 is TGCGCCAGCAGCATGACAGACGCTAACTATGGCTACACCTTC. The full variable domain, in which reference TRBV5-1 and TRBJ1-2 provide the parts outside the CDR3, is KAGVTQTPRYLIKTRGQQVTLSCSPISGHRSVSWYQQTPGQGLQFLFEYFSETQRNKGNFPGRFSGRQFSNSRSEMNVSTLELGDSALYLCASSMTDANYGYTFGSGTRLTVV.

This chain connects TRBV4-1 to TRBJ2-3, with 9 bases matching TRBD1. Germline loops: CDR1 MGHRA, CDR2 YSYEKL. J lost 6 bases, V lost 3 bases, and 7 bases had no gene match. This CDR3 is 15 amino acids long. The CDR3 sequence is CASSQPGQGSDTQYF. Here the CDR3 DNA reads TGCGCCAGCAGCCAGCCGGGACAGGGTTCGGATACGCAGTATTTT.

The rearrangement uses TRBV7-6 and TRBJ2-7; 8 bases align to TRBD1. CDR3 length equals 15 residues. Germline loops: CDR1 SGHVS, CDR2 FNYEAQ. V was clipped by 5 bases and J by 5 bases; unmatched bases: 11. CDR3 coding DNA: TGTGCCAGCAGCCCAGGGGGCCGGGGAGGCGACGAGCAGTACTTC. Translated, it gives CASSPGGRGGDEQYF.